This passage covers 7 T cell receptor beta chains from one sample sequenced in a study of siplizumab effects on memory and regulatory T cells. Here immunoSEQ multiplex PCR was the method, and the copy in TCRdb shows in-frame clones only, minus some. The sample consists of about 85,000 clones, around 95% of them appearing once. Sequences were obtained from CD8+ T cells sorted from blood. These TCRs come from a human donor in good health.

This chain joins TRBV28 and TRBJ2-7; D possibly matches TRBD1 or TRBD2 (5 bases each). There are 14 residues in the CDR3. The V and J ends lost 3 bases and 1 base respectively, with 10 bases between them. From germline, CDR1 is MDHEN and CDR2 SYDVKM. The CDR3 DNA sequence: TGTGCCAGCAGTTTGAGGGGACCGTCCTACGAGCAGTACTTC. Translation gives CASSLRGPSYEQYF.

This rearrangement joins TRBV4-2 to TRBJ1-2; 7 positions match TRBD1. The CDR3 is 14 residues long. The V and J ends lost 2 bases and 4 bases, in that order; junction bases with no gene match: 4. The germline V gene has CDR1 LGHNA and CDR2 YNFKEQ. CDR3 nucleotide sequence: TGTGCCAGCAGCCAACCGGGACAGAGCTATGGCTACACCTTC. Its translation is CASSQPGQSYGYTF.

The V and J genes are TRBV21-1 and TRBJ2-7; the table assigns TRBD1, which was not confirmed against the DNA. TRBV21-1 is given as a pseudogene. The length of the CDR3 is 15 residues. CDR3 sequence: CASSVRDRISYEQYF. The CDR3 DNA is TGTGCCAGCAGCGTCCGGGACAGAATATCCTACGAGCAGTACTTC.

The chain links TRBV27 to TRBJ2-1, with 9 bases matching TRBD2. Germline CDR1 and CDR2: MNHEY and SMNVEV (reference sequence). The length of the CDR3 is 15 residues. J was trimmed by 0 bases and V by 5 bases; bases with no gene match: 2. CDR3 sequence (DNA): TGTGCCAGCAGTCTAGCGGGAAGCTCCTACAATGAGCAGTTCTTC. It yields the protein CASSLAGSSYNEQFF.

The chain uses TRBV7-2 and TRBJ2-7; D possibly uses TRBD1 or TRBD2 (5 bases each). Trimming removed 1 base from V and 3 bases from J, with 19 bases in between. Germline V gives CDR1 SGHTA, CDR2 FQGNSA. This CDR3 has 17 amino acids. The CDR3 protein is CASSLDLTAGRGYEQYF. CDR3 DNA: TGTGCCAGCAGCTTAGATCTTACGGCAGGGAGAGGCTACGAGCAGTACTTC.

This clone was seen a single time. The CDR3 nucleotides are TGCGCCAGCAGCCAAGTTCAGGGACCTAATGGCTACACCTTC. Translated, it gives CASSQVQGPNGYTF. The rearrangement uses TRBV4-1 and TRBJ1-2, with D maybe TRBD1 (5 bases). Trimming shortened V by 1 base and J by 6 bases, and 12 bases separated the two germline ends. CDR1 is MGHRA, CDR2 YSYEKL, per germline. The CDR3 is 14 amino acids.

J is TRBJ2-2 and V is TRBV19, with 12 nucleotides matching TRBD2. The CDR3 loop spans 16 amino acids. Losses at the gene ends were 5 bases for V and 4 bases for J; bases not matched to a gene: 5. Germline CDR1 and CDR2: LNHDA and SQIVND (reference sequence). The CDR3 bases are TGTGCCAGTAGTCTAGCGGGAGGGCGAAGCACCGGGGAGCTGTTTTTT. This gives the protein CASSLAGGRSTGELFF. Combining the CDR3 with reference TRBV19 and TRBJ2-2 gives the whole variable domain DGGITQSPKYLFRKEGQNVTLSCEQNLNHDAMYWYRQDPGQGLRLIYYSQIVNDFQKGDIAEGYSVSREKKESFPLTVTSAQKNPTAFYLCASSLAGGRSTGELFFGEGSRLTVL.